This T cell receptor beta chain was profiled in a study of T-cell reconstitution after alpha-beta-depleted transplantation in children. CDR1 SGHAT and CDR2 FQNNGV come from the germline V gene. The CDR3 sequence is 18 residues long. With 2 bases removed from V and 0 bases from J, the gap between germline ends came to 18 bases. For TCRbeta, the library was prepared with unique molecular identifiers. TCRdb recomputed calls from the PCR reads with MiXCR, one row per CDR3 protein. This table holds about 900,000 distinct CDR3 sequences, 25% to 30% found once. This receptor was taken from a boy less than two years old who had a stem cell transplant for SCID, so the T cells may come from the graft donor. Source: PBMCs, mostly from graft donor cells, taken 360 days after TCRalphabeta/CD19-depleted stem cell transplant. The V call is TRBV11-2, the J call TRBJ2-3, with D perhaps matching TRBD2 (6 bases). The CDR3 protein is CASSLRARLGASTDTQYF. The CDR3 coding sequence is TGTGCCAGCAGCTTAAGGGCCCGACTAGGAGCAAGCACAGATACGCAGTATTTT.